This TCR beta chain is from a study of vaccination effects on CD4 cells after COVID-19. Study-level information: The vaccine given was either BNT162b2 or mRNA-1273, in two doses. Findings of the study overall: There was only 1 of 255 vaccine-induced clones in healthy vaccinees that cross-reacted with common cold coronaviruses. Few convalescent patients were included, and no early post-infection timepoints were sampled.

TCRdb keeps only in-frame clones here, not all; method: immunoSEQ multiplex PCR. The sample has about 52,000 clones; 75% to 80% are singletons. The CDR3 runs to 14 residues. CDR1 and CDR2 (germline): MNHEY, SVGEGT. The V end lost 0 bases, the J end lost 4 bases, and 9 bases lay between the germline ends. Note on this clone: No antigen is known for it.

Viral peptide pool expansion of antigen-specific CD4+ T cells preceded sequencing in the ViraFEST assay. Once cultured for nine to ten days, the cells underwent separation to obtain CD4+ T cells. No vaccinee had earlier SARS-CoV-2 infection, and nucleocapsid antibodies were negative. About 2.2 million PBMC per well received approximately 10 IU/ml IL-2 and around 11 ug/ml peptides in culture. The sample consisted of CD4+ T cells from PBMCs cultured with HCoV-OC43 spike peptides, taken before COVID-19 vaccination. Subset meaning: HCoV-OC43 spike overlapping peptide pool stimulation. The TCR comes from a human donor who received a COVID-19 vaccine. This chain links TRBV6-2 or TRBV6-3 with TRBJ2-5; unclear D gene. The CDR3 sequence: CASSYSIVGETQYF. The CDR3 DNA sequence: TGTGCCAGCAGTTACTCGATAGTCGGAGAGACCCAGTACTTC.